Listed below are T cell receptor beta chains from one sample, sequenced in a study of T cells in Graves' hyperthyroidism and ophthalmopathy. Via MiXCR, TCRdb re-called the multiplex PCR reads, giving one row per CDR3 protein. Here the sample spans around 370,000 distinct CDR3 sequences, less than 20% being singletons. Sequences were obtained from blood. Source of these receptors: a young man with Graves' ophthalmopathy. CDR3s include the opening cysteine and the closing phenylalanine or tryptophan.

cdr3_aa	v_call
CATGQGVGQPQHF	TRBV10-3
CATSRQHQETQYF	TRBV15
CASRTTSGRGYEQYF	TRBV28
CASSETGTSGGISYNEQFF	TRBV7-3
CSGEREGREQYF	TRBV20-1
CASSRGDSSYNEQFF	TRBV5-1
CSAPSQPSYNEQFF	TRBV20-1
CASSQDRRLHTEAFF	TRBV4-1
CASRPGGTYEKLFF	TRBV6-1
CASNREASSYNEQFF	TRBV5-1
CSAIPPSGGDQETQYF	TRBV20-1
CASSQLGLQNEQFF	TRBV18
CAISGGDNQPQHF	TRBV10-3
CATSVGQGFADTQYF	TRBV24-1
CASTIKAGGRGPPDTQYF	TRBV3-1
CASSFGRAMGAETQYF	TRBV5-1
CASSFSLAGYNEQFF	TRBV12-3/TRBV12-4
CASSLRGNTGELFF	TRBV7-9